A selection of T cell receptor beta chains follows, all from one sample in a study of STAT5B mutations in CD4+ large granular lymphocyte leukemia. Produced via immunoSEQ multiplex PCR; TCRdb's table is partial and in-frame only. The sample yields over 35,000 clones, less than 85% seen once. Material for sequencing was CD4+ T cells from blood buffy coats. The receptors here all came from a human donor in good health. CDR3s include the opening cysteine and the closing phenylalanine or tryptophan. D genes are given only for firm matches. Not all rows give a size; the values are once, few, many and, for expanded clones, a class.

TRBJ2-3	TRBV7-9	-	-	CASSLGRSTDTQYF	TGTGCCAGCAGCTTAGGGAGGAGCACAGATACGCAGTATTTT
TRBJ2-1	TRBV19	TRBD2	-	CASSAGTNYNEQFF	TGTGCCAGTAGTGCCGGGACTAACTACAATGAGCAGTTCTTC
TRBJ2-7	TRBV4-1	TRBD1	-	CASSRHLVYGTGVREQYF	TGCGCCAGCAGCCGGCATTTGGTTTACGGGACAGGGGTGCGTGAGCAGTACTTC
TRBJ1-1	TRBV18	TRBD1	-	CASSGTGEYTEAFF	TGTGCCAGCTCCGGGACAGGGGAATACACTGAAGCTTTCTTT
TRBJ1-5	TRBV19	-	few	CASSIIGGRYSNQPQHF	TGTGCCAGTAGTATCATCGGTGGCAGATATAGCAATCAGCCCCAGCATTTT
TRBJ1-2	TRBV9	TRBD1	-	CASSVGGTGGKYGYTF	TGTGCCAGCAGCGTAGGAGGCACAGGGGGGAAGTATGGCTACACCTTC
TRBJ2-3	TRBV5-1	TRBD1	-	CASSQGQDTDTQYF	TGCGCCAGCAGCCAAGGACAGGACACAGATACGCAGTATTTT
TRBJ1-3	TRBV19	-	-	CASRRDSGNTIYF	TGTGCCAGTAGAAGGGACTCTGGAAACACCATATATTTT
TRBJ1-2	TRBV2	TRBD1	few	CASSAQGAGGYTF	TGTGCCAGCAGTGCCCAGGGGGCGGGAGGCTACACCTTC
TRBJ2-5	TRBV5-4	TRBD1	few	CASRTGGRETQYF	TGTGCCAGCAGAACAGGGGGCAGGGAGACCCAGTACTTC
TRBJ2-3	TRBV5-1	TRBD2	-	CASSSSGANTDTQYF	TGCGCCAGCAGCTCAAGCGGGGCCAACACAGATACGCAGTATTTT
TRBJ2-2	TRBV11-2	-	-	CASSLNSNTGELFF	TGTGCCAGCAGCTTAAACTCGAACACCGGGGAGCTGTTTTTT
TRBJ1-1	TRBV9	-	-	CASSTGGQGRTEAFF	TGTGCCAGCAGCACTGGGGGGCAGGGGAGGACTGAAGCTTTCTTT
TRBJ1-5	TRBV6-6	TRBD1	-	CASSYPGQGDQPQHF	TGTGCCAGCAGTTATCCTGGACAGGGAGATCAGCCCCAGCATTTT
TRBJ1-3	TRBV11-2	TRBD1	-	CASSLGWTGGNTIYF	TGTGCCAGCAGCTTAGGGTGGACAGGGGGCAACACCATATATTTT
TRBJ2-3	TRBV7-9	-	once	CASSLLEGADTQYF	TGTGCCAGCAGCTTACTGGAGGGAGCAGATACGCAGTATTTT
TRBJ1-6	TRBV7-8	-	-	CASSLASAFALSPLHF	TGTGCCAGCAGCTTAGCGTCAGCCTTCGCCCTTTCACCCCTCCACTTT
TRBJ1-3	TRBV6-7	-	-	CASSYSTGKHSGNTIYF	TGTGCCAGCAGTTACTCGACAGGAAAACACTCTGGAAACACCATATATTTT
TRBJ1-6	TRBV6-4	-	-	CASSDRRNSPLHF	TGTGCCAGCAGTGATCGAAGGAATTCACCCCTCCACTTT
TRBJ2-2	TRBV7-9	-	-	CASSLRTGGGELFF	TGTGCCAGCAGCTTAAGGACGGGTGGCGGGGAGCTGTTTTTT
TRBJ1-5	TRBV5-8	TRBD1	-	CASSPGTGDNQPQHF	TGTGCCAGCAGCCCCGGGACAGGTGATAATCAGCCCCAGCATTTT
TRBJ2-3	TRBV6-5	-	-	CASSYDNSDTQYF	TGTGCCAGCAGTTACGACAATTCAGATACGCAGTATTTT
TRBJ2-5	TRBV2	-	-	CASSDRGGQETQYF	TGTGCCAGCAGTGACAGGGGTGGGCAAGAGACCCAGTACTTC
TRBJ1-1	TRBV10-3	-	-	CAISDSRVGNTEAFF	TGTGCCATCAGTGATTCAAGGGTGGGCAACACTGAAGCTTTCTTT
TRBJ2-3	TRBV7-9	-	-	CASSLILTDTQYF	TGTGCCAGCAGCTTAATCTTGACAGATACGCAGTATTTT
TRBJ2-5	TRBV14	-	-	CASSQGYQETQYF	TGTGCCAGCAGCCAAGGATACCAAGAGACCCAGTACTTC
TRBJ2-3	TRBV2	TRBD2	-	CASGGIIAGVFADTQYF	TGTGCCAGCGGGGGTATAATAGCGGGAGTTTTTGCAGATACGCAGTATTTT
TRBJ2-1	TRBV7-8	TRBD2	-	CASSPGTSGRPSYNEQFF	TGTGCCAGCAGCCCAGGGACTAGCGGGAGGCCCTCCTACAATGAGCAGTTCTTC
TRBJ1-1	TRBV30	-	-	CAWSLQANTEAFF	TGTGCCTGGAGCCTTCAGGCGAACACTGAAGCTTTCTTT
TRBJ2-5	TRBV18	-	-	CASSPSGTLIETQYF	TGTGCCAGCTCACCCAGTGGGACTTTAATAGAGACCCAGTACTTC
TRBJ1-2	TRBV10-3	TRBD1	-	CAISDSNRGSDYGYTF	TGTGCCATCAGTGACTCTAACAGGGGGAGCGACTATGGCTACACCTTC
TRBJ2-6	TRBV15	-	-	CATSRTQGSGANVLTF	TGTGCCACCAGCAGAACTCAGGGCTCTGGGGCCAACGTCCTGACTTTC
TRBJ1-1	TRBV30	-	-	CAWSRGTVNTEAFF	TGTGCCTGGAGTAGAGGGACGGTGAACACTGAAGCTTTCTTT
TRBJ2-5	TRBV5-4	TRBD1	-	CASSLRTGGQETQYF	TGTGCCAGCAGCTTGCGGACAGGGGGCCAAGAGACCCAGTACTTC
TRBJ1-2	TRBV2	-	-	CASSEAPTVTENGYTF	TGTGCCAGCAGTGAAGCGCCTACGGTGACAGAGAATGGCTACACCTTC
TRBJ2-1	TRBV5-4	-	-	CASRLLLGGGNNEQFF	TGTGCCAGCAGACTTTTACTAGGGGGGGGAAACAATGAGCAGTTCTTC
TRBJ1-2	TRBV4-1	-	-	CASSQRRYGYTF	TGCGCCAGCAGCCAGCGACGGTATGGCTACACCTTC
TRBJ2-2	TRBV5-1	TRBD1	once	CASSTTGTGVTGELFF	TGCGCCAGCAGCACAACCGGGACAGGGGTCACCGGGGAGCTGTTTTTT
TRBJ1-3	TRBV7-2	-	once	CASRESGNTIYF	TGTGCCAGCAGGGAGTCTGGAAACACCATATATTTT
TRBJ1-2	TRBV6-1	-	-	CASSDPHGYTF	TGTGCCAGCAGCGACCCCCATGGCTACACCTTC
TRBJ2-1	TRBV6-5	TRBD1	-	CASTPRGSSYNEQFF	TGTGCCAGCACTCCCAGGGGGTCCTCCTACAATGAGCAGTTCTTC
TRBJ1-5	TRBV28	TRBD1	few	CASSLLQGANNQPQHF	TGTGCCAGCAGTTTATTACAGGGGGCAAACAATCAGCCCCAGCATTTT
TRBJ1-3	TRBV29-1	-	-	CSVVIPGNTIYF	TGCAGCGTTGTGATTCCTGGAAACACCATATATTTT
TRBJ2-5	TRBV29-1	TRBD1	-	CSAGDRAGETQYF	TGCAGCGCGGGGGACAGGGCTGGGGAGACCCAGTACTTC